The present TCR beta chain was sequenced within a study of T cell changes during pregnancy in multiple sclerosis (dated by TCRdb to about 2019). Background on the whole study: Changes in the T cell repertoire over the course of pregnancy were examined in this study in women with multiple sclerosis.

The germline ends are 16 bases apart after V is trimmed by 6 bases and J by 4 bases. The CDR3 sequence holds 14 residues, the cysteine and phenylalanine included. Only the CDR3 DNA stays, 42 bases, in frame from base 1. The germline V gene (reference sequence) yields MNHEY for CDR1 and SMNVEV for CDR2. Notes on this clone: It has no known antigen specificity. Base quality data are lacking; no much larger clone is found one base away.

Library preparation used the immunoSEQ multiplex PCR assay. TCRdb retrieved this table from immuneACCESS and kept in-frame rearrangements only. Not all clones are present; in checked studies, unresolved V genes account for under half, and no reason is known for the remainder. Here the sample has over 70,000 clones; around 92% occur a single time. The ten largest clonotypes hold less than 3% of the sample. The rearranged chain carries TRBV27 and TRBJ2-7, with TRBD2 tentatively as D gene (7 bases match). This clonotype was sampled from a female donor in good health, enrolled as a control in a pregnancy study. The starting material was peripheral blood, obtained in the third trimester of pregnancy. DNA sequence: TGTGCCAGCAGCCCTGCGGGGGCGCTATACGAGCAGTACTTC. Its product reads: CASSPAGALYEQYF.